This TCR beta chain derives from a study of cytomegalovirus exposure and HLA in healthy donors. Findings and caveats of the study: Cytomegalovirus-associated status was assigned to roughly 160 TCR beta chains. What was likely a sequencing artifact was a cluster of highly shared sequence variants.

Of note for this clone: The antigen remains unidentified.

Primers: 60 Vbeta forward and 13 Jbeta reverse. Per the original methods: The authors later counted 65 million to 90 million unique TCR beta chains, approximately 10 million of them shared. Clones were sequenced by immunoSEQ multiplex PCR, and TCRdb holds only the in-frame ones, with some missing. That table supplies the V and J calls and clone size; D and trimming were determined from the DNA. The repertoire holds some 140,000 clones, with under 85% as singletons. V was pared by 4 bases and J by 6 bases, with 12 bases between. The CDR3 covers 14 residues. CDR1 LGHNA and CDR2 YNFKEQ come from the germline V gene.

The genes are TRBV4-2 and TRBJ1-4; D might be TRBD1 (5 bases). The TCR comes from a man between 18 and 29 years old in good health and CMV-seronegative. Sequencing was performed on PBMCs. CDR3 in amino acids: CASSRGGSDEKLFF. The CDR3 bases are TGTGCCAGCAGCCGGGGGGGGAGCGATGAAAAACTGTTTTTT.